The clone carrying this T cell receptor beta chain came up a few times. Its cognate antigen is unknown. This sample was taken from a study of blood T cells in healthy people across ages. Through a sample-barcoded 5' primer and a J-beta primer mix, a second PCR was run for about 6 to 11 cycles. A template-switch adaptor that had 12 random nucleotides put a tag on each cDNA molecule. There were at least 2.5 million CDR3-containing paired-end reads obtained from each sample. One entry per CDR3 protein results from TCRdb running MiXCR on the 5' RACE reads. Among some 900,000 distinct CDR3 sequences, around 46% were seen once, and the ten largest hold around 15%. There were at least 5 micrograms of total RNA extracted from every sample. Germline CDR1 is MDHEN and CDR2 is SYDVKM. The J segment lost 8 bases and the V segment lost 3 bases, leaving 5 bases of the junction unmatched. This CDR3 has 14 amino acids.

Study outcomes and limitations: Diversity estimated from one million T cells was considered an underestimate.

This TCR was sampled from a man aged 30 to 45 in good health. V and J are TRBV28 and TRBJ2-1; 9 nucleotides match TRBD1. Specimen: blood. The CDR3 loop reads CASSLGGQGYEQFF. The CDR3 nucleotides read TGTGCCAGCAGTTTGGGCGGACAGGGGTATGAGCAGTTCTTC.